The T cell receptor beta chain described here comes from a study of early T cells in non-severe SARS-CoV-2 infection. The V gene's germline CDR1 is ENHRY and CDR2 SYGVKD. CDR3 size: 13 residues. TCRdb independently ran MiXCR on the 5' RACE reads; one entry per CDR3 protein. The top ten clones hold roughly an eighth of a sample with about 64,000 distinct CDR3 sequences, roughly 9% of them seen once. This clonotype was seen a single time. This may be a read error: a much more frequent sequence differs by one nucleotide. Source: whole blood, taken at baseline. This rearrangement joins TRBV10-3 to TRBJ2-5, with a possible D match to TRBD1 (7 bases). The TCR sequence derives from an adult who was a healthcare worker with PCR-confirmed SARS-CoV-2 infection or an uninfected control (not recorded which). CDR3 DNA sequence: TGTGTCATCAGGGGGAGGTCCGAAGAGACCCAGTACTTC. It yields the protein CVIRGRSEETQYF.